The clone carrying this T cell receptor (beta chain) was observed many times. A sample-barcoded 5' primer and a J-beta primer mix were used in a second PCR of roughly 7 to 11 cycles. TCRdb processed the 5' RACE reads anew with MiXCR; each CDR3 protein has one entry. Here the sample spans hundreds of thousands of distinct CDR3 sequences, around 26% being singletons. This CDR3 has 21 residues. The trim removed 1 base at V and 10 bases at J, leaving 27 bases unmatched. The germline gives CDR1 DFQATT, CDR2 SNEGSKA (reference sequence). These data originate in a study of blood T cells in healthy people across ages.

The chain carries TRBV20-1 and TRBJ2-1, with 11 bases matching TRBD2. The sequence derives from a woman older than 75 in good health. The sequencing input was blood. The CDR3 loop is CSARALIGGTPGTSGRSEQFF. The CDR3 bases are TGCAGTGCTAGAGCCCTGATAGGGGGAACCCCGGGGACTAGCGGTCGCAGCGAGCAGTTCTTC.